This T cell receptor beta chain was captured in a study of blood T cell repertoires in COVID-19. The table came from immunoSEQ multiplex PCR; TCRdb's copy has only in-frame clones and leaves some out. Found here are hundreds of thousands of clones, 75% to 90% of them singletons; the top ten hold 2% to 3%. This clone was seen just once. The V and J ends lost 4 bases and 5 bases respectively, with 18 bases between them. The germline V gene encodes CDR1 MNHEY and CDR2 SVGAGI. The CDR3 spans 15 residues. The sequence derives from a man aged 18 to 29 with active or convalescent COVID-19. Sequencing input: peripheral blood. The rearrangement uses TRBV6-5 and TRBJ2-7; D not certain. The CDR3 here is CASSFPGSLSDEQYF. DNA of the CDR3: TGTGCCAGCAGTTTCCCCGGGTCCCTAAGCGACGAGCAGTACTTC.